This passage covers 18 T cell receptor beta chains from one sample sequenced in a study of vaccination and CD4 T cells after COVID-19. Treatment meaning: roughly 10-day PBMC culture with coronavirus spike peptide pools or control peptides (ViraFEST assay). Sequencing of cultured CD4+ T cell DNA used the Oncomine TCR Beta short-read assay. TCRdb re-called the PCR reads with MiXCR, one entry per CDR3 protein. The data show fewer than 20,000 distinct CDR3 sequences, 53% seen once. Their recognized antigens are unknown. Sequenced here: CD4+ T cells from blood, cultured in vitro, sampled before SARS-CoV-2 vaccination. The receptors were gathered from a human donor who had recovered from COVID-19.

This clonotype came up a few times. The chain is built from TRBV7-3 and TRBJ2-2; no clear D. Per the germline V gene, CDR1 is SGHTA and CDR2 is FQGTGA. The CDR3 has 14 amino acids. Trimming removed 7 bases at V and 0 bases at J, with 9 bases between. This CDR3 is CASNPNPNTGELFF. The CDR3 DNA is TGTGCCAGCAACCCGAATCCGAACACCGGGGAGCTGTTTTTT.

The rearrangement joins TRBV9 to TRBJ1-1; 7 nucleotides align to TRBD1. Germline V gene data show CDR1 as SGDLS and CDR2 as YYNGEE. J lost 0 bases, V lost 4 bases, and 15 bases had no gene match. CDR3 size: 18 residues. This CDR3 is CASSPRTGAPFLNTEAFF. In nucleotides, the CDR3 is TGTGCCAGCAGCCCCCGGACAGGAGCTCCCTTTTTGAACACTGAAGCTTTCTTT.

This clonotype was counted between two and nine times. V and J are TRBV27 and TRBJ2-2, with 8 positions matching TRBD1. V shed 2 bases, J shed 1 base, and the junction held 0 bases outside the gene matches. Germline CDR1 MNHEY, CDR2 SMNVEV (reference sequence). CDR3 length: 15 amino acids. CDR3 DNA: TGTGCCAGCAGTTTAACAGGGGGGAACACCGGGGAGCTGTTTTTT. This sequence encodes CASSLTGGNTGELFF.

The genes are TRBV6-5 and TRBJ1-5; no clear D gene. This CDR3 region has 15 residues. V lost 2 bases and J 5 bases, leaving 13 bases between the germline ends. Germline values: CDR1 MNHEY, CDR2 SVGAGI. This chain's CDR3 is CASSYKHPPDQPQHF. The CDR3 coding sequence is TGTGCCAGCAGTTACAAGCATCCGCCGGATCAGCCCCAGCATTTT.

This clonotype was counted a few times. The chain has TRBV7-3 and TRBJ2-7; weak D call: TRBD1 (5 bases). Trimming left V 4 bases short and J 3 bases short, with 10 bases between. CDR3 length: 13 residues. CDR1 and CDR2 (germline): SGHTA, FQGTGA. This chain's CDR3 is CASSSSGNYEQYF. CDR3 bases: TGTGCCAGCAGCTCCTCAGGGAACTACGAGCAGTACTTC. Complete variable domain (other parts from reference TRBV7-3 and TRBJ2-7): GAGVSQTPSNKVTEKGKYVELRCDPISGHTALYWYRQSLGQGPEFLIYFQGTGAADDSGLPNDRFFAVRPEGSVSTLKIQRTERGDSAVYLCASSSSGNYEQYFGPGTRLTVT.

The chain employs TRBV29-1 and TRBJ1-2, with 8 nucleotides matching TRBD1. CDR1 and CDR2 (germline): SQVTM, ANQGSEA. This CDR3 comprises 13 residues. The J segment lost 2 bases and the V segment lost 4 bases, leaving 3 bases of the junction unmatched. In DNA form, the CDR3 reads TGCAGCGTTGCCCAGGGGGCAAACTATGGCTACACCTTC. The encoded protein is CSVAQGANYGYTF. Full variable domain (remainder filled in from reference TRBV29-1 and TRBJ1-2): SAVISQKPSRDICQRGTSLTIQCQVDSQVTMMFWYRQQPGQSLTLIATANQGSEATYESGFVIDKFPISRPNLTFSTLTVSNMSPEDSSIYLCSVAQGANYGYTFGSGTRLTVV.

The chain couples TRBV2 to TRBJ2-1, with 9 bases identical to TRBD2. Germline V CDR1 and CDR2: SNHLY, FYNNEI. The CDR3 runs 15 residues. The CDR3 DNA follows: TGTGCAAGCGGGGGCGGGGGGGCCGGTTACAATGAGCAGTTCTTC. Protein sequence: CASGGGGAGYNEQFF.

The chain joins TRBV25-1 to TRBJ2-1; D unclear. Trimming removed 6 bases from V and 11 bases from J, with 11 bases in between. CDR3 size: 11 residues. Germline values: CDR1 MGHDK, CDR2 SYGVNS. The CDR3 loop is CASRARSKQFF. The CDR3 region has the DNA TGTGCCAGCAGGGCGAGGTCTAAGCAGTTCTTC.

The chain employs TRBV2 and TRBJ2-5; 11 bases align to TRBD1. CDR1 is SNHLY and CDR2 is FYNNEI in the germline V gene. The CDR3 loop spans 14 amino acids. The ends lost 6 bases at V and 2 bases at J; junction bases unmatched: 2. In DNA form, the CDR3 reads TGTGCCAGCAGCGGGGACAGGGGGCAAGAGACCCAGTACTTC. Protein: CASSGDRGQETQYF.

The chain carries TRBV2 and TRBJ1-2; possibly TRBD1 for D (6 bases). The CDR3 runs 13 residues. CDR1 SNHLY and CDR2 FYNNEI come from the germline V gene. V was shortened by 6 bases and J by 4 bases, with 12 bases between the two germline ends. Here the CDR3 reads CASRVDRTYGYTF. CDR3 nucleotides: TGTGCCAGCAGAGTTGACAGGACCTATGGCTACACCTTC.

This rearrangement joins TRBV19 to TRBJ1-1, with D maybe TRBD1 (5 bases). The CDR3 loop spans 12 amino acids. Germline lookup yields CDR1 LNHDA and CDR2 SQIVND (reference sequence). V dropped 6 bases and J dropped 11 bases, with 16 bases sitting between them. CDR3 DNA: TGTGCCAGTAGCGCTAGACAGCTCGTTGCTTTCTTT. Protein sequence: CASSARQLVAFF.

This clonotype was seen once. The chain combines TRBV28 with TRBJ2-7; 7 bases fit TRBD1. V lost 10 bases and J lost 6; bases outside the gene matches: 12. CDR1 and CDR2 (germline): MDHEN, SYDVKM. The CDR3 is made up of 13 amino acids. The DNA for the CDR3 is TGTGCCACGACCGGGACAGCGCACCTCGAGCAGTACTTC. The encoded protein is CATTGTAHLEQYF. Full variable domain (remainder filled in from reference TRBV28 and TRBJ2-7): DVKVTQSSRYLVKRTGEKVFLECVQDMDHENMFWYRQDPGLGLRLIYFSYDVKMKEKGDIPEGYSVSREKKERFSLILESASTNQTSMYLCATTGTAHLEQYFGPGTRLTVT.

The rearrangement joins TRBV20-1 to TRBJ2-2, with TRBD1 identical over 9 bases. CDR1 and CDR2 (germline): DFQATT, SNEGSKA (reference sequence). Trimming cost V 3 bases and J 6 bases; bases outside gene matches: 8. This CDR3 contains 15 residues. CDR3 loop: CSASRMGQGPGELFF. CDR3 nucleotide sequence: TGCAGTGCTAGCCGGATGGGACAGGGACCCGGGGAGCTGTTTTTT.

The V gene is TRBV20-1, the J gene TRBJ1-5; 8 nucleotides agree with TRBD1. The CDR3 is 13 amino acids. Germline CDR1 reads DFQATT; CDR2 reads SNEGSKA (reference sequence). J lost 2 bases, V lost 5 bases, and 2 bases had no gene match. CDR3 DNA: TGCAGTGCTGGACAGGGAGGCAATCAGCCCCAGCATTTT. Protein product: CSAGQGGNQPQHF.

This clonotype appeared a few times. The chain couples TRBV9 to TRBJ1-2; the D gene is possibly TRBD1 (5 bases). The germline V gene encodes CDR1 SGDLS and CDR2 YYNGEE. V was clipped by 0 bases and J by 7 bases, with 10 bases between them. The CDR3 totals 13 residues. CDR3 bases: TGTGCCAGCAGCGTAGCTCCCCAGGGTGGCTACACCTTC. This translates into CASSVAPQGGYTF.

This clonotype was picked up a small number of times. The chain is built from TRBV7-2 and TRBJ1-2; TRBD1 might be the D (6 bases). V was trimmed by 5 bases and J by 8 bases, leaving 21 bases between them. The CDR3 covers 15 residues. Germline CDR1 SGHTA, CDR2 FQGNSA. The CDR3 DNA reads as TGTGCCAGCAGCCTAACTCAGGGGACGCTCGGGGGCTACACCTTC. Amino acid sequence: CASSLTQGTLGGYTF.

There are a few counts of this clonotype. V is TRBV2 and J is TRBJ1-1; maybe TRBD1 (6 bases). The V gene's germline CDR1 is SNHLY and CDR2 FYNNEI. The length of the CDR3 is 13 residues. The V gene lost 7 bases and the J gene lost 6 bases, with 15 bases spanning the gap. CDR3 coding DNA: TGTGCCAGCACTGGGGACCAGGGGTCTGAAGCTTTCTTT. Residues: CASTGDQGSEAFF. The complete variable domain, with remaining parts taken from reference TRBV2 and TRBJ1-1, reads EPEVTQTPSHQVTQMGQEVILRCVPISNHLYFYWYRQILGQKVEFLVSFYNNEISEKSEIFDDQFSVERPDGSNFTLKIRSTKLEDSAMYFCASTGDQGSEAFFGQGTRLTVV.

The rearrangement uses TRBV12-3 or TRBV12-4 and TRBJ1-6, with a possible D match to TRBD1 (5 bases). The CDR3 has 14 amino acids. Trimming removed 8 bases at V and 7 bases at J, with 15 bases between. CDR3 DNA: TGTGCCAGCGGAACCGGGGGGGAAAATTCACCCCTCCACTTT. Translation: CASGTGGENSPLHF.